The source of this T cell receptor (beta chain) is a study of blood T cell repertoires in COVID-19. Study-level information: There were acute and convalescent COVID-19 samples, and they came from the United States, Italy and Spain. Sample material is recorded as cDNA or gDNA derived from T cells, B-cell-depleted T cells, or PBMCs.

V lost 1 base, J lost 15 bases, and 7 bases stayed unmatched. This CDR3 has 13 amino acids. The germline V gene encodes CDR1 LGHNA and CDR2 YSLEER. Authors' processing steps: Reference gene primer amplification gave nucleated cell count estimates. Measured with immunoSEQ multiplex PCR; TCRdb has only the in-frame clones, and not every one. For V, J and clone size, that table is used; D and trimming come from the DNA. This sample has about 140,000 clones; 75% to 90% occur once, and the top ten carry 44%. The TCR was taken from a human donor in a cohort sampled during active COVID-19. The rearrangement links TRBV4-3 to TRBJ2-2, with 8 nucleotides matching TRBD2. The sequencing sample was made of peripheral blood. CDR3 sequence: CASSQAVGGVVFF. CDR3 coding DNA: TGCGCCAGCAGCCAAGCCGTCGGGGGGGTGGTGTTTTTT.